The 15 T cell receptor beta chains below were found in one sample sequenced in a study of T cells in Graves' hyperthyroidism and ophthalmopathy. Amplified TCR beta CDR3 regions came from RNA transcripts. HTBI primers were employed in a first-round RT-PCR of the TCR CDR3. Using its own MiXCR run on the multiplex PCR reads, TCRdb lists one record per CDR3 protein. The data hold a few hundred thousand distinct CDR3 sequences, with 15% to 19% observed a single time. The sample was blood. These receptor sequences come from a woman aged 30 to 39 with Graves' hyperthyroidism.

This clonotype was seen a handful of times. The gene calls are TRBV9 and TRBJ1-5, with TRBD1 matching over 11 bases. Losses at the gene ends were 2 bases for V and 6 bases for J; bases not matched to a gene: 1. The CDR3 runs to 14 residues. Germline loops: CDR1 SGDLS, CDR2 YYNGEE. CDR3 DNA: TGTGCCAGCAGCGTGGGACAGGGGGGTCAGCCCCAGCATTTT. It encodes CASSVGQGGQPQHF. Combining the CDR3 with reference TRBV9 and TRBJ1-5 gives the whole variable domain DSGVTQTPKHLITATGQRVTLRCSPRSGDLSVYWYQQSLDQGLQFLIQYYNGEERAKGNILERFSAQQFPDLHSELNLSSLELGDSALYFCASSVGQGGQPQHFGDGTRLSIL.

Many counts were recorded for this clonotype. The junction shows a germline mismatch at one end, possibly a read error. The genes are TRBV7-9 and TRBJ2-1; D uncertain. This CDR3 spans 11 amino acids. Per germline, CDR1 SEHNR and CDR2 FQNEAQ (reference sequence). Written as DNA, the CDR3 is TGTGCCAGCAGTTTAGGGTCTGAGCAGTTCTTC. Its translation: CASSLGSEQFF.

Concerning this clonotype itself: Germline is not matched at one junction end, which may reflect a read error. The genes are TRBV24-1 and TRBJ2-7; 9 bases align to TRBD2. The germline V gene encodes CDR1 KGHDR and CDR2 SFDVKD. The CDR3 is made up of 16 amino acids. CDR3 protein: CVTSDVTGTSSYEQYF. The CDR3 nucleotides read TGTGTCACCAGTGATGTAACCGGGACTAGCAGTTACGAGCAGTACTTC.

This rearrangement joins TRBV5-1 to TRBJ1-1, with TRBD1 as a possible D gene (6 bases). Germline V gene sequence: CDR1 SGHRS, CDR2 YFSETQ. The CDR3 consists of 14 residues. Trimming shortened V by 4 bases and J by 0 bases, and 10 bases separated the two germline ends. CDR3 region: CASSREGVNTEAFF. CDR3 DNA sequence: TGCGCCAGCAGCAGAGAGGGGGTGAACACTGAAGCTTTCTTT.

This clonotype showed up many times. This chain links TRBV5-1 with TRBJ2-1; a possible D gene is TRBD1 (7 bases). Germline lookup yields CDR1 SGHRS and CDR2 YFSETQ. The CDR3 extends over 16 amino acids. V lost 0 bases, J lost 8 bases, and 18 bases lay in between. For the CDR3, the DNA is TGCGCCAGCAGCTTGGTCTGGTCAGGGGGGATATATGAGCAGTTCTTC. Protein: CASSLVWSGGIYEQFF.

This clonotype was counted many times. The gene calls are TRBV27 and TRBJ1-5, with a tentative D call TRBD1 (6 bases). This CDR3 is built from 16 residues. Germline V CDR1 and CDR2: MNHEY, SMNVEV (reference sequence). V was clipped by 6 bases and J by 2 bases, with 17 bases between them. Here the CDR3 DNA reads TGTGCCAGCAGAATCCAGGGGCACGGTGGCAATCAGCCCCAGCATTTT. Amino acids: CASRIQGHGGNQPQHF.

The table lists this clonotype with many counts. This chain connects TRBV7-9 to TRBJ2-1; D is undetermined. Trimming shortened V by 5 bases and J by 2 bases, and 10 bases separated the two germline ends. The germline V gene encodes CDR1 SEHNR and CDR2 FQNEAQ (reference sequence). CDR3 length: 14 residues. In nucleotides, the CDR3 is TGTGCCAGCAGCCCACTTGAGGCCTACAATGAGCAGTTCTTC. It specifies CASSPLEAYNEQFF.

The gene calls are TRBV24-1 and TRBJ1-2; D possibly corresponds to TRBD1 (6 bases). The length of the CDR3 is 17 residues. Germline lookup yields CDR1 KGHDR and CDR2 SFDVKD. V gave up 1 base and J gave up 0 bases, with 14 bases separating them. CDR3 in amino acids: CATSDFPPDRTNYGYTF. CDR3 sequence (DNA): TGTGCCACCAGTGATTTTCCCCCCGACAGGACTAACTATGGCTACACCTTC.

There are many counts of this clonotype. CDR3 nucleotide sequence: TGTGCCAGCAGCCAAGATAGGAGGGCACTACCGCTCGAGCAGTACTTC. Its protein is CASSQDRRALPLEQYF. The V gene is TRBV3-1, the J gene TRBJ2-7; D perhaps matches TRBD2 (6 bases). CDR1 is LGHDT, CDR2 YNNKEL, per germline (reference sequence). Trimming took off 0 bases at V and 6 bases at J, with 18 bases between the two ends. The CDR3 consists of 16 residues.

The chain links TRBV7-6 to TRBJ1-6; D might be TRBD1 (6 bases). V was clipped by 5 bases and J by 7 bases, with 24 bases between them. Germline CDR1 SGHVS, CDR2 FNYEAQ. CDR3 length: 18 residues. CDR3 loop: CASSPTQTFRGRNSPLHF. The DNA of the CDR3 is TGTGCCAGCAGCCCCACACAAACCTTCAGGGGACGGAATTCACCCCTCCACTTT. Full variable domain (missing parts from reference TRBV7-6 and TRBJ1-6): GAGVSQSPRYKVTKRGQDVALRCDPISGHVSLYWYRQALGQGPEFLTYFNYEAQQDKSGLPNDRFSAERPEGSISTLTIQRTEQRDSAMYRCASSPTQTFRGRNSPLHFGNGTRLTVT.

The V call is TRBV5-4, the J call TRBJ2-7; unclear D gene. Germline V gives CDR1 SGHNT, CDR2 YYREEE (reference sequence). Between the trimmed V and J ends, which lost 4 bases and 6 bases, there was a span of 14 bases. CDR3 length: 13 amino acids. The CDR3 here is CASSASRTGEQYF. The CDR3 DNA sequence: TGTGCCAGCAGCGCCTCAAGGACCGGCGAGCAGTACTTC.

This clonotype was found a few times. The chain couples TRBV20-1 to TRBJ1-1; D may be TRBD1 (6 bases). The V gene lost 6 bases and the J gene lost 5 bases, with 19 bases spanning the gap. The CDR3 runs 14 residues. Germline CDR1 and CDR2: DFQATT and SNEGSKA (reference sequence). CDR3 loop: CSAPRRGAGTEAFF. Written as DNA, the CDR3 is TGCAGTGCCCCGAGGAGGGGGGCTGGAACTGAAGCTTTCTTT.

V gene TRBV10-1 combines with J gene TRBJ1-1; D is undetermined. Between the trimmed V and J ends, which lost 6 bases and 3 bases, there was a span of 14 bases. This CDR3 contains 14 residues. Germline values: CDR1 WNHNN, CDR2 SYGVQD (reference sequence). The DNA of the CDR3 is TGCGCCAGCAGATCTAGCGTCGGGTACACTGAAGCTTTCTTT. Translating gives CASRSSVGYTEAFF.

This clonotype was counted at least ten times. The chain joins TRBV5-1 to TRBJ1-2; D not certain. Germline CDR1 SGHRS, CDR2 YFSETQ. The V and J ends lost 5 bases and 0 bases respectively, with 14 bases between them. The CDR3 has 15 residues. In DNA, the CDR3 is TGCGCCAGCAGTTTGAGAGGAGAAACTAACTATGGCTACACCTTC. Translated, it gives CASSLRGETNYGYTF.

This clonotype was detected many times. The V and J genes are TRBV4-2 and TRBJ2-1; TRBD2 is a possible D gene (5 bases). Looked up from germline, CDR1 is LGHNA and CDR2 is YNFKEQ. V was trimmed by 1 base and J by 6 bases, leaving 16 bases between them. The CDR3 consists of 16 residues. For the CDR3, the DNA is TGTGCCAGCAGCCAAGTCTCAGCGGCAGGCGGCAATGAGCAGTTCTTC. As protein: CASSQVSAAGGNEQFF.